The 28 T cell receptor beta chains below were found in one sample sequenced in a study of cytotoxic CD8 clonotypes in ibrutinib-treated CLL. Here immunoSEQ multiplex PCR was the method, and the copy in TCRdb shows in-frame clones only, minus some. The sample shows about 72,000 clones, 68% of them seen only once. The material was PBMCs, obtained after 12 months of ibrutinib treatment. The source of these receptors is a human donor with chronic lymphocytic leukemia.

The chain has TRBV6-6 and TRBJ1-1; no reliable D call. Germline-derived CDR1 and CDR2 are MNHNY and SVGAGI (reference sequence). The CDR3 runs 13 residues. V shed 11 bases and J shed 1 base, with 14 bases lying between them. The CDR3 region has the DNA TGTGCCGTTTCTCGGGAGAGGAACACTGAAGCTTTCTTT. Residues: CAVSRERNTEAFF.

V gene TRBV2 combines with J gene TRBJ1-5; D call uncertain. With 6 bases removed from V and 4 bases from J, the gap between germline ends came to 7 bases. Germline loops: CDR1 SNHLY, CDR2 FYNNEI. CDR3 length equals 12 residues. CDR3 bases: TGTGCCAGCAGGCGGCCTAATCAGCCCCAGCATTTT. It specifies CASRRPNQPQHF.

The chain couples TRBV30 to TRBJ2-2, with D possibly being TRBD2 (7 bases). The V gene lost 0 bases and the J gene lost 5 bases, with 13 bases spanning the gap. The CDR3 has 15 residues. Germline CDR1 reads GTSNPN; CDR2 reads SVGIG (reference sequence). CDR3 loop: CAWSVGGAGTGELFF. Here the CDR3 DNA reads TGTGCCTGGAGTGTAGGGGGGGCCGGGACCGGGGAGCTGTTTTTT.

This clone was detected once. DNA for the CDR3: TGTGCCAGCAGCTTTTCGGAGGGGAACTATGGCTACACCTTC. Translated: CASSFSEGNYGYTF. This chain joins TRBV5-5 and TRBJ1-2; D might be TRBD1 (5 bases). This CDR3 is 14 amino acids long. The germline gives CDR1 SGHKS, CDR2 YYEKEE (reference sequence). Trimming stripped 2 bases from V and 2 bases from J, with 10 bases between.

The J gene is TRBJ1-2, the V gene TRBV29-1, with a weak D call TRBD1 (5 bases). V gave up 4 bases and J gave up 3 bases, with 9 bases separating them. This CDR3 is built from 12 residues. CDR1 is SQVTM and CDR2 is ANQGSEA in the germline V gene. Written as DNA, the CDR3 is TGCAGCGTTGCCGACAGCTACTATGGCTACACCTTC. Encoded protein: CSVADSYYGYTF.

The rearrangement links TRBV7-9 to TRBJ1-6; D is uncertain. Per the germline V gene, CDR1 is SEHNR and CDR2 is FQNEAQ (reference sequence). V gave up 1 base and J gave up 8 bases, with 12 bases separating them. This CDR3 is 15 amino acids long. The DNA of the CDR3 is TGTGCCAGCAGCTTAGGGGAGGCGGGTTATTCACCCCTCCACTTT. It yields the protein CASSLGEAGYSPLHF.

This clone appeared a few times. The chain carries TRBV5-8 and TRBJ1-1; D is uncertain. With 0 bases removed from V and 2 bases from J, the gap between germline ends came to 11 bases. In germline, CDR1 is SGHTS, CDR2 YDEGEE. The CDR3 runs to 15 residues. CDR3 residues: CASSLGTFPNTEAFF. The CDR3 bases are TGTGCCAGCAGCTTGGGTACATTTCCCAACACTGAAGCTTTCTTT.

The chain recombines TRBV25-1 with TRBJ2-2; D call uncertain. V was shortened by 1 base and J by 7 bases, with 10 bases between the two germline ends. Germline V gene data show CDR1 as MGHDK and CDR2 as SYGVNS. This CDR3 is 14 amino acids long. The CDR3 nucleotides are TGTGCCAGCAGTGAATTGTGGGAACACGGGGAGCTGTTTTTT. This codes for CASSELWEHGELFF.

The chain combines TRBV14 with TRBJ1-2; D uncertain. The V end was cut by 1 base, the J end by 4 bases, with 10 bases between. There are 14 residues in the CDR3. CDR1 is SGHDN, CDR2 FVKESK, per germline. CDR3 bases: TGTGCCAGCAGCCAAGTAGGAGGATCCTATGGCTACACCTTC. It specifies CASSQVGGSYGYTF. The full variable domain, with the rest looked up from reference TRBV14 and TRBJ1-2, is EAGVTQFPSHSVIEKGQTVTLRCDPISGHDNLYWYRRVMGKEIKFLLHFVKESKQDESGMPNNRFLAERTGGTYSTLKVQPAELEDSGVYFCASSQVGGSYGYTFGSGTRLTVV.

CDR3 region: CASRFDRGGNSPLHF. Here the CDR3 DNA reads TGTGCCAGCAGGTTCGACCGCGGAGGGAATTCACCCCTCCACTTT. The rearrangement links TRBV28 to TRBJ1-6; no clear D. Trimming shortened V by 6 bases and J by 7 bases, and 16 bases separated the two germline ends. Germline CDR1 is MDHEN and CDR2 is SYDVKM. CDR3 length: 15 residues.

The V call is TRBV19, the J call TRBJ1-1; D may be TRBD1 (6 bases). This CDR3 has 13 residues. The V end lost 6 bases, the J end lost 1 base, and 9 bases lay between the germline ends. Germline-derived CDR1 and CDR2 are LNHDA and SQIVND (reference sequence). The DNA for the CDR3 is TGTGCCAGTAGCCGGACAGCGAACACTGAAGCTTTCTTT. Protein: CASSRTANTEAFF. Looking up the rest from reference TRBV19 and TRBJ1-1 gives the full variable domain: DGGITQSPKYLFRKEGQNVTLSCEQNLNHDAMYWYRQDPGQGLRLIYYSQIVNDFQKGDIAEGYSVSREKKESFPLTVTSAQKNPTAFYLCASSRTANTEAFFGQGTRLTVV.

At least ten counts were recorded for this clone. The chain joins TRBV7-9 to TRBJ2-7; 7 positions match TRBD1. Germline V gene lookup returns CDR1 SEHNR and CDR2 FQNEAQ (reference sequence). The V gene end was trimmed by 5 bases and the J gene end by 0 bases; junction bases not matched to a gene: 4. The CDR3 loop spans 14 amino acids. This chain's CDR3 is CASSQGTASYEQYF. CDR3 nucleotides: TGTGCCAGCAGCCAAGGGACAGCCTCCTACGAGCAGTACTTC.

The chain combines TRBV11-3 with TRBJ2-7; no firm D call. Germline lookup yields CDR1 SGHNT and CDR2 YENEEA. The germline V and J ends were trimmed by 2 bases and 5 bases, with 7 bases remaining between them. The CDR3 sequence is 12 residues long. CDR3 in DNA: TGTGCCAGCAGCTTAAACCAAAACGAGCAGTACTTC. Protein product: CASSLNQNEQYF. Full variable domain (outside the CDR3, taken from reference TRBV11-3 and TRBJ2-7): EAGVVQSPRYKIIEKKQPVAFWCNPISGHNTLYWYLQNLGQGPELLIRYENEEAVDDSQLPKDRFSAERLKGVDSTLKIQPAELGDSAVYLCASSLNQNEQYFGPGTRLTVT.

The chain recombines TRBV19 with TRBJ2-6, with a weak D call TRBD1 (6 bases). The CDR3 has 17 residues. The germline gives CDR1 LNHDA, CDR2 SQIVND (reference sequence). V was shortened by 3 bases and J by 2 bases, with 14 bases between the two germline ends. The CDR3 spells CASSILQGGPGANVLTF. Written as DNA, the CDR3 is TGTGCCAGTAGTATCTTACAGGGTGGTCCTGGGGCCAACGTCCTGACTTTC.

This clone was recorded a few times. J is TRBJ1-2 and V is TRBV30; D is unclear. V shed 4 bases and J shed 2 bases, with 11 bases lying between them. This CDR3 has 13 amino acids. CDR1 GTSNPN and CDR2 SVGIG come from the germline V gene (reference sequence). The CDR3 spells CAWKTSLNYGYTF. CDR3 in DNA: TGTGCCTGGAAGACGTCCCTCAACTATGGCTACACCTTC.

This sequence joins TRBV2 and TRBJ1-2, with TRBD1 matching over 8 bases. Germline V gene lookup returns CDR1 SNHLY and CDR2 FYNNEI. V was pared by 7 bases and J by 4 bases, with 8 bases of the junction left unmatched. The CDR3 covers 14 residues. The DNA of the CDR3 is TGTGCCAGCACCCCGGGACAGGAGATCTATGGCTACACCTTC. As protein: CASTPGQEIYGYTF. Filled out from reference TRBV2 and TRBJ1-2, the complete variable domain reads EPEVTQTPSHQVTQMGQEVILRCVPISNHLYFYWYRQILGQKVEFLVSFYNNEISEKSEIFDDQFSVERPDGSNFTLKIRSTKLEDSAMYFCASTPGQEIYGYTFGSGTRLTVV.

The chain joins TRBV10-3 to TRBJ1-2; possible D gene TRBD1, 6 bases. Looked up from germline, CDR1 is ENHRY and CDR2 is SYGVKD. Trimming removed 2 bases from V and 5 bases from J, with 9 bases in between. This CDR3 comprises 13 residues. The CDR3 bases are TGTGCCATCAGTGAGCAGGGGTGGTATGGCTACACCTTC. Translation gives CAISEQGWYGYTF.

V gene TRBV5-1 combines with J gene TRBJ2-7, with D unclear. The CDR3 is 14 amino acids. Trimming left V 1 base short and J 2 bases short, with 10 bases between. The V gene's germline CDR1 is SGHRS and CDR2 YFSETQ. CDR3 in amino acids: CASSLLGSAYEQYF. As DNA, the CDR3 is TGCGCCAGCAGCTTGTTGGGCAGTGCCTACGAGCAGTACTTC.

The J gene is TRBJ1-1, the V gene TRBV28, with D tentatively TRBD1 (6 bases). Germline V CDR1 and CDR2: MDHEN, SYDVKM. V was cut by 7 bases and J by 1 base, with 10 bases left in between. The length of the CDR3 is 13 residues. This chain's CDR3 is CASKVGANTEAFF. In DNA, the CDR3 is TGTGCCAGCAAGGTGGGGGCGAACACTGAAGCTTTCTTT.

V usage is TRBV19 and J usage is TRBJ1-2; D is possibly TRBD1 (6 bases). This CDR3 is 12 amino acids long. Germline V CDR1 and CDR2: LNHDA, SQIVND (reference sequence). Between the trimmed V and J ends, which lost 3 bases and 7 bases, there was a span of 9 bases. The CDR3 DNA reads TGTGCCAGTAGTATCAGGGGTGGTGGCTACACCTTC. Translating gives CASSIRGGGYTF.

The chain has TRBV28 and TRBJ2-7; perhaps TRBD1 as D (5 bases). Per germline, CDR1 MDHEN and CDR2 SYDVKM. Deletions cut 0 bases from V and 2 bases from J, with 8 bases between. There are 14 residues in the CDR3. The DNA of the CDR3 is TGTGCCAGCAGTTTATGGACAGACACCTACGAGCAGTACTTC. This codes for CASSLWTDTYEQYF.

CDR3 sequence reads: CASSFSYEQYF. CDR3 nucleotide sequence: TGTGCCAGCAGTTTTTCCTACGAGCAGTACTTC. V usage is TRBV28 and J usage is TRBJ2-7, with D unclear. The CDR3 runs to 11 residues. V gave up 3 bases and J gave up 1 base, with 1 base separating them. Germline V gene data show CDR1 as MDHEN and CDR2 as SYDVKM.

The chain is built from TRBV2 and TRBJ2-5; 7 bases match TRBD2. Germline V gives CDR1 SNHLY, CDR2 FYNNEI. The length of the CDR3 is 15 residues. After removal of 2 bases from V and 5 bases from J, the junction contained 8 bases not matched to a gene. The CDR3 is CASSEIRGDRETQYF. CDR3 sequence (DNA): TGTGCCAGCAGTGAAATTCGGGGGGATCGCGAGACCCAGTACTTC.

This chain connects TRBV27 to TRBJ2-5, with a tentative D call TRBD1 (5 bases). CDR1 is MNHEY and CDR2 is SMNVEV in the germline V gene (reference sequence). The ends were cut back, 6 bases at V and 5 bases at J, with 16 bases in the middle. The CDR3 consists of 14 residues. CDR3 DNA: TGTGCCAGCAGGTACTCCAGGGATTTTGAGACCCAGTACTTC. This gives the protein CASRYSRDFETQYF.

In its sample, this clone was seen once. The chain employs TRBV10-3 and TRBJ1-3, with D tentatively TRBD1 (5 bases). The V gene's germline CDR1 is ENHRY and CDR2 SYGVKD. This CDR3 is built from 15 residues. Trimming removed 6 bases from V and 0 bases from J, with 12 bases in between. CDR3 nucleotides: TGTGCCATCAGAGGGACCGCGAGCTCTGGAAACACCATATATTTT. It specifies CAIRGTASSGNTIYF.

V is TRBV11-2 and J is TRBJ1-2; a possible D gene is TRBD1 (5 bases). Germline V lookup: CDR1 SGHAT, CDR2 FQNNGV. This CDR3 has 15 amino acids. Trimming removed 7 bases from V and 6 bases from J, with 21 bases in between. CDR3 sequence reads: CASNQISGVLDGYTF. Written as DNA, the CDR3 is TGTGCCAGCAACCAAATTTCGGGGGTCCTGGATGGCTACACCTTC.

The CDR3 sequence: CASSILTGELQPQHF. CDR3 bases: TGTGCCAGTAGTATCTTGACAGGGGAGCTTCAGCCCCAGCATTTT. The rearrangement uses TRBV19 and TRBJ1-5, with 8 bases identical to TRBD1. The CDR3 loop spans 15 amino acids. In germline, CDR1 is LNHDA, CDR2 SQIVND (reference sequence). J was trimmed by 6 bases and V by 3 bases; bases with no gene match: 7. The complete variable domain, with remaining parts taken from reference TRBV19 and TRBJ1-5, reads DGGITQSPKYLFRKEGQNVTLSCEQNLNHDAMYWYRQDPGQGLRLIYYSQIVNDFQKGDIAEGYSVSREKKESFPLTVTSAQKNPTAFYLCASSILTGELQPQHFGDGTRLSIL.

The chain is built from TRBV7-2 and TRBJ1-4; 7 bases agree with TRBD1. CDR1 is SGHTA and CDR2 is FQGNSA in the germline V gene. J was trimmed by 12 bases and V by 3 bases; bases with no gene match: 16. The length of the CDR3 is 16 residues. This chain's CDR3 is CASSLAPGGVGSELFF. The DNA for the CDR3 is TGTGCCAGCAGCTTGGCCCCAGGGGGGGTAGGGTCGGAACTGTTTTTT. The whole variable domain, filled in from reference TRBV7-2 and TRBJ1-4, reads GAGVSQSPSNKVTEKGKDVELRCDPISGHTALYWYRQSLGQGLEFLIYFQGNSAPDKSGLPSDRFSAERTGGSVSTLTIQRTQQEDSAVYLCASSLAPGGVGSELFFGSGTQLSVL.